Below, one TCR beta chain is given with its context. The germline gives CDR1 MNHEY, CDR2 SVGEGT. This CDR3 is built from 14 residues. Deletions cut 2 bases from V and 7 bases from J, with 12 bases between. This sample is part of a study of blood T cell repertoires in COVID-19. About the study: Both acute and convalescent COVID-19 samples were obtained from the United States, Italy and Spain.

Cohort 3 donors counted as recovered after two negative PCRs, clearance, or resolved symptoms. In the original analysis: Estimation of nucleated cell counts relied on the amplification of reference gene primers. TCRdb's copy holds only in-frame clones and misses some; the assay was immunoSEQ multiplex PCR. V, J and clone size reflect that table, while D and trimming were determined from the DNA. The repertoire includes about 150,000 clones, roughly 90% of them detected once, and around 6.7% sits in the top ten. The J gene is TRBJ2-1, the V gene TRBV6-2 or TRBV6-3; D possibly corresponds to TRBD1 (5 bases). The origin of this receptor is a woman aged 50 to 60 who had recovered from COVID-19. The sequenced material came from PBMCs or T cells enriched from blood (not recorded which). CDR3 nucleotides: TGTGCCAGCAGTTACAGACAGATTGGTAATGAGCAGTTCTTC. Amino acids: CASSYRQIGNEQFF.